This TCR beta chain was documented in a study of blood T cell repertoires in COVID-19. Across the study: From T cells, B-cell-depleted T cells, or PBMCs came the material, which was cDNA or gDNA.

Libraries were prepared by immunoSEQ multiplex PCR; TCRdb keeps only in-frame clonotypes and omits some of them. The sample includes 150,000 to 200,000 clones, about 91% of them seen just once. There are 15 residues in the CDR3. Germline lookup yields CDR1 SGHDT and CDR2 YYEEEE. V shed 0 bases, J shed 2 bases, and the junction held 3 bases outside the gene matches. Those enrolled, adults aged roughly 18 to 89 years, came from around 25 US areas. Cohort 3 recovery required two negative PCRs, clearance, or symptom resolution. The sequence was collected from a woman aged 18-29 years who had recovered from COVID-19. Sequencing input: PBMCs or T cells enriched from blood (not recorded which). The chain combines TRBV5-6 with TRBJ2-3; 7 bases map to TRBD2. The CDR3 spells CASSLGLALTDTQYF. The CDR3 bases are TGTGCCAGCAGCTTGGGACTAGCCCTCACAGATACGCAGTATTTT.